Shown below are 31 T cell receptor beta chains from a single sample sequenced in a study of CD4 T cells in relation to SARS-CoV-2 and coronaviruses. Repertoires were generated with immunoSEQ multiplex PCR, while TCRdb's copy carries only in-frame clones and drops some. The repertoire holds some 44,000 clones, roughly four fifths seen once, with under 1.5% in the top ten. The antigens these receptors bind are not known. What was sequenced was naive CD4+ T cells from PBMCs, cultured in vitro. The subset: naive CD4+ T cells isolated by negative enrichment. Receptors were obtained from an adult with COVID-19.

This chain uses TRBV18 with TRBJ1-3; TRBD1 agrees at 7 bases. This CDR3 is 14 amino acids long. J lost 6 bases, V lost 2 bases, and 4 bases had no gene match. CDR1 is KGHSH, CDR2 LQKENI, per germline. Here the CDR3 reads CASSPIDRENTIYF. In DNA, the CDR3 is TGTGCCAGCTCACCAATCGACAGGGAAAACACCATATATTTT. Full variable domain (remainder filled in from reference TRBV18 and TRBJ1-3): NAGVMQNPRHLVRRRGQEARLRCSPMKGHSHVYWYRQLPEEGLKFMVYLQKENIIDESGMPKERFSAEFPKEGPSILRIQQVVRGDSAAYFCASSPIDRENTIYFGEGSWLTVV.

The V and J genes are TRBV4-1 and TRBJ1-2; 7 bases line up with TRBD1. Per the germline V gene, CDR1 is MGHRA and CDR2 is YSYEKL. V shed 3 bases, J shed 2 bases, and the junction held 6 bases outside the gene matches. The CDR3 contains 15 residues. For the CDR3, the DNA is TGCGCCAGCAGCCAGGGGTCGACAGGGAACTATGGCTACACCTTC. It encodes CASSQGSTGNYGYTF.

This chain links TRBV25-1 with TRBJ1-1; D is uncertain. The V end lost 1 base, the J end lost 11 bases, and 17 bases lay between the germline ends. Germline lookup yields CDR1 MGHDK and CDR2 SYGVNS. The CDR3 runs 14 residues. The CDR3 spells CASSESVPGIRAFF. Here the CDR3 DNA reads TGTGCCAGCAGTGAATCGGTACCGGGGATACGCGCTTTCTTT.

The chain is built from TRBV10-2 and TRBJ1-3, with D tentatively TRBD1 (5 bases). The CDR3 runs 15 residues. Germline loops: CDR1 WSHSY, CDR2 SAAADI. With 6 bases removed from V and 2 bases from J, the gap between germline ends came to 14 bases. The CDR3 DNA sequence: TGCGCCAGCAGGGAAGCGGGGGTTGCTGGAAACACCATATATTTT. Protein product: CASREAGVAGNTIYF.

The chain carries TRBV3-1 (or the pseudogene TRBV3-2) and TRBJ2-1; 8 bases are a match to TRBD2. Trimming removed 0 bases from V and 3 bases from J; junction bases left unmatched: 10. This CDR3 has 18 amino acids. Germline CDR1 reads LGHDT; CDR2 reads YNNKEL (reference sequence). CDR3 nucleotide sequence: TGTGCCAGCAGCCAAGATTTAAGCGGGAGCGCCCTCTACAATGAGCAGTTCTTC. Protein sequence: CASSQDLSGSALYNEQFF.

V and J are TRBV6-6 and TRBJ2-1; 10 nucleotides agree with TRBD2. Germline V gene sequence: CDR1 MNHNY, CDR2 SVGAGI (reference sequence). V gave up 4 bases and J gave up 3 bases; unmatched junction bases: 3. The CDR3 runs 15 residues. In DNA, the CDR3 is TGTGCCAGCAGTTCCGGGACTAGCGACTACAATGAGCAGTTCTTC. This encodes CASSSGTSDYNEQFF.

V and J are TRBV28 and TRBJ1-1; 7 positions agree with TRBD1. The CDR3 spans 13 residues. Germline values: CDR1 MDHEN, CDR2 SYDVKM. The J segment lost 10 bases and the V segment lost 2 bases, leaving 7 bases of the junction unmatched. The CDR3 DNA reads as TGTGCCAGCAGTTTACAGACAGGGAGACTAGCTTTCTTT. Translation gives CASSLQTGRLAFF.

The chain is built from TRBV7-2 and TRBJ1-2, with 8 nucleotides matching TRBD1. CDR3 length: 14 amino acids. With V trimmed by 5 bases and J by 8 bases, 10 bases remained unmatched. Germline loops: CDR1 SGHTA, CDR2 FQGNSA. Here the CDR3 reads CASSPQGQGVGYTF. CDR3 sequence (DNA): TGTGCCAGCAGCCCCCAAGGACAGGGTGTCGGCTACACCTTC.

This CDR3 is CASSNGRNQPQHF. The CDR3 coding sequence is TGTGCCAGCAGCAACGGCAGAAATCAGCCCCAGCATTTT. This chain links TRBV21-1 with TRBJ1-5. TRBV21-1 is reported as a pseudogene. This CDR3 has 13 residues.

Worth noting for this clone: Other DNA sequences in the same sample also yield this CDR3. The rearrangement links TRBV3-1 (or the pseudogene TRBV3-2) to TRBJ2-7; D is uncertain. This CDR3 has 12 residues. Germline-derived CDR1 and CDR2 are LGHDT and YNNKEL (reference sequence). V lost 0 bases to trimming and J lost 2 bases, with 2 bases between them. In DNA form, the CDR3 reads TGTGCCAGCAGCCAAGATCCCTACGAGCAGTACTTC. Translated, it gives CASSQDPYEQYF.

The V call is TRBV28, the J call TRBJ2-3, with D perhaps matching TRBD1 or TRBD2 (5 bases each). V was shortened by 4 bases and J by 0 bases, with 20 bases between the two germline ends. The germline V gene has CDR1 MDHEN and CDR2 SYDVKM. The length of the CDR3 is 18 residues. The chain's CDR3 is CASSSPPGRRKSTDTQYF. CDR3 DNA: TGTGCCAGCAGTTCCCCCCCAGGGAGACGGAAAAGCACAGATACGCAGTATTTT.

V and J are TRBV29-1 and TRBJ2-3; TRBD1 agrees at 8 bases. V shed 4 bases, J shed 0 bases, and the junction held 6 bases outside the gene matches. CDR3 length: 15 residues. Germline V gene lookup returns CDR1 SQVTM and CDR2 ANQGSEA. The CDR3 DNA reads TGCAGCGTTGTGGCCCGGGACAGGAGCACAGATACGCAGTATTTT. Residues: CSVVARDRSTDTQYF.

The V and J genes are TRBV28 and TRBJ2-3; D is possibly TRBD1 (5 bases). The CDR3 is 15 amino acids. Germline V gene sequence: CDR1 MDHEN, CDR2 SYDVKM. V gave up 2 bases and J gave up 10 bases, with 19 bases separating them. The DNA of the CDR3 is TGTGCCAGCAGTTTACCGGACATGGGTTTATTGGCGCAGTATTTT. It is translated as CASSLPDMGLLAQYF.

This chain uses TRBV24-1 with TRBJ2-5; TRBD1 agrees at 9 bases. The germline V gene has CDR1 KGHDR and CDR2 SFDVKD. The V and J ends lost 5 bases and 0 bases, in that order; junction bases with no gene match: 9. The CDR3 contains 17 residues. In DNA, the CDR3 is TGTGCCACCAGTGCCAACATGGGACAGGGAAACCAAGAGACCCAGTACTTC. This encodes CATSANMGQGNQETQYF.

This clone appeared once. The chain recombines TRBV5-1 with TRBJ2-7; 7 bases agree with TRBD1. This CDR3 spans 13 amino acids. Germline V lookup: CDR1 SGHRS, CDR2 YFSETQ. V lost 4 bases, J lost 4 bases, and 5 bases stayed unmatched. The CDR3 protein is CASSPGQIYEQYF. The CDR3 DNA reads as TGCGCCAGCAGCCCGGGACAGATTTACGAGCAGTACTTC.

The genes are TRBV5-1 and TRBJ1-5; D possibly corresponds to TRBD1 (5 bases). Germline V lookup: CDR1 SGHRS, CDR2 YFSETQ. The CDR3 spans 15 residues. Trimming removed 4 bases from V and 1 base from J, with 12 bases in between. The CDR3 DNA follows: TGCGCCAGCAGCCCCACCCGGGGGAGCAATCAGCCCCAGCATTTT. It translates to CASSPTRGSNQPQHF.

This rearrangement joins TRBV23-1 to TRBJ2-7; 7 nucleotides agree with TRBD1. TRBV23-1 is an ORF, with its function uncertain. V lost 4 bases to trimming and J lost 0 bases; unmatched junction nucleotides: 12. The CDR3 runs to 17 residues. The CDR3 nucleotides are TGCGCCAGCAGTCGCCCCGCTACACAGGGGAGCTCCTACGAGCAGTACTTC. The encoded protein is CASSRPATQGSSYEQYF.

The genes are TRBV6-5 and TRBJ2-7; 9 bases agree with TRBD1. Germline CDR1 and CDR2: MNHEY and SVGAGI. This CDR3 is built from 15 residues. Trimming removed 6 bases from V and 5 bases from J; junction bases left unmatched: 11. CDR3 bases: TGTGCCAGCAGCCGGCTCCGGGACAGGGCCCACGAGCAGTACTTC. Translation gives CASSRLRDRAHEQYF.

The rearrangement joins TRBV20-1 to TRBJ1-2, with a tentative D call TRBD1 (5 bases). This CDR3 contains 16 residues. V lost 3 bases, J lost 4 bases, and 21 bases lay in between. Germline V gene sequence: CDR1 DFQATT, CDR2 SNEGSKA (reference sequence). The DNA for the CDR3 is TGCAGTGCTAGTAGTAGGGGATCCGAGGAGGGCTATGGCTACACCTTC. Residues: CSASSRGSEEGYGYTF.

The chain has TRBV4-2 and TRBJ2-7, with a weak D call TRBD1 (7 bases). Germline values: CDR1 LGHNA, CDR2 YNFKEQ. Between the trimmed V and J ends, which lost 0 bases and 4 bases, there was a span of 13 bases. This CDR3 region has 15 residues. CDR3: CASSQDWQGGYEQYF. For the CDR3, the DNA is TGTGCCAGCAGCCAAGATTGGCAGGGGGGTTACGAGCAGTACTTC.

The chain uses TRBV24-1 and TRBJ2-5; 7 bases map to TRBD2. The CDR3 runs 16 residues. V gave up 3 bases and J gave up 2 bases; unmatched junction bases: 8. Looked up from germline, CDR1 is KGHDR and CDR2 is SFDVKD. The DNA of the CDR3 is TGTGCCACCAGTGATCCCGTTCCGGGAGGTCAAGAGACCCAGTACTTC. Translated: CATSDPVPGGQETQYF.

This clone has only one observation. This sequence joins TRBV6-6 and TRBJ2-7; D is uncertain. The CDR3 is made up of 15 amino acids. With 6 bases removed from V and 6 bases from J, the gap between germline ends came to 21 bases. Looked up from germline, CDR1 is MNHNY and CDR2 is SVGAGI (reference sequence). CDR3 coding DNA: TGTGCCAGCAGCCAGGTTACACGAAGCTCCCTCGAGCAGTACTTC. Translating it yields CASSQVTRSSLEQYF.

The genes are TRBV16 and TRBJ2-5, with 7 bases fitting TRBD2. From germline, CDR1 is KGHSY and CDR2 FQNENV. This CDR3 spans 16 amino acids. The J segment lost 2 bases and the V segment lost 4 bases, leaving 10 bases of the junction unmatched. The CDR3 loop reads CASSLRIAGLQETQYF. CDR3 bases: TGTGCCAGCAGCCTGCGCATAGCGGGCTTACAAGAGACCCAGTACTTC.

The chain combines TRBV28 with TRBJ1-6; TRBD1 is a possible D gene (5 bases). Trimming cost V 5 bases and J 3 bases, with 11 bases left between them. This CDR3 has 15 residues. Germline lookup yields CDR1 MDHEN and CDR2 SYDVKM. The CDR3 DNA sequence: TGTGCCAGCAGTCGAGGGACTGACTATAATTCACCCCTCCACTTT. Translated: CASSRGTDYNSPLHF.

The rearrangement uses TRBV3-1 (or the pseudogene TRBV3-2) and TRBJ2-1; 7 nucleotides line up with TRBD2. The CDR3 loop spans 15 amino acids. V was pared by 1 base and J by 6 bases, with 6 bases of the junction left unmatched. Germline CDR1 and CDR2: LGHDT and YNNKEL (reference sequence). The CDR3 region is CASSQGTSMSNEQFF. Written as DNA, the CDR3 is TGTGCCAGCAGCCAAGGGACTAGTATGTCCAATGAGCAGTTCTTC.

This rearrangement joins TRBV7-9 to TRBJ2-3, with D possibly matching TRBD2 (5 bases). Per germline, CDR1 SEHNR and CDR2 FQNEAQ (reference sequence). V was clipped by 2 bases and J by 2 bases, with 8 bases between them. The CDR3 runs 14 residues. The CDR3 sequence is CASSLYRDTDTQYF. The CDR3, as DNA: TGTGCCAGCAGCTTATACCGGGACACAGATACGCAGTATTTT.

V and J are TRBV30 and TRBJ2-1; 9 nucleotides agree with TRBD2. The germline CDR1 and CDR2 sequences are GTSNPN and SVGIG (reference sequence). The CDR3 length is 15 residues. J lost 7 bases, V lost 0 bases, and 7 bases had no gene match. CDR3 amino acids: CAWSVRASGINEQFF. The CDR3 region has the DNA TGTGCCTGGAGTGTTAGGGCTAGCGGGATTAATGAGCAGTTCTTC. The variable domain in full, with the rest retrieved from reference TRBV30 and TRBJ2-1, is SQTIHQWPATLVQPVGSPLSLECTVEGTSNPNLYWYRQAAGRGLQLLFYSVGIGQISSEVPQNLSASRPQDRQFILSSKKLLLSDSGFYLCAWSVRASGINEQFFGPGTRLTVL.

The gene calls are TRBV7-9 and TRBJ1-1; TRBD1 is a possible D gene (5 bases). The CDR3 covers 16 residues. The V gene lost 5 bases and the J gene lost 5 bases, with 21 bases spanning the gap. The germline V gene encodes CDR1 SEHNR and CDR2 FQNEAQ (reference sequence). The CDR3, as DNA: TGTGCCAGCAGCACCACCCCCGCGGGGCGCATAACTGAAGCTTTCTTT. Translating gives CASSTTPAGRITEAFF.

The genes are TRBV19 and TRBJ1-5; no firm D call. The CDR3 has 13 amino acids. Looked up from germline, CDR1 is LNHDA and CDR2 is SQIVND (reference sequence). V dropped 8 bases and J dropped 6 bases, with 14 bases sitting between them. Written as DNA, the CDR3 is TGTGCCAGTTCCTTGAGTTGGGGTCAGCCCCAGCATTTT. It specifies CASSLSWGQPQHF.

The chain employs TRBV28 and TRBJ1-3, with 7 bases identical to TRBD1. The CDR3 consists of 17 residues. Per germline, CDR1 MDHEN and CDR2 SYDVKM. Trimming removed 1 base from V and 2 bases from J; junction bases left unmatched: 8. The CDR3 loop reads CASSLSRGLKTGNTIYF. DNA for the CDR3: TGTGCCAGCAGTTTATCCAGGGGGTTGAAAACTGGAAACACCATATATTTT.

This CDR3 is CASRSSGRPAYEQYF. The CDR3 bases are TGTGCCAGCAGATCCAGCGGGAGGCCTGCCTACGAGCAGTACTTC. The genes are TRBV5-6 and TRBJ2-7; 9 bases agree with TRBD2. CDR1 is SGHDT, CDR2 YYEEEE, per germline. The CDR3 contains 15 residues. J gave up 2 bases and V 5 bases, and 8 bases lay outside the gene matches.